These 25 T cell receptor beta chains came from one sample sequenced in a study of identical twins. MiXCR was run by TCRdb on the 5' RACE reads, yielding one entry per CDR3 protein. The table lists around 680,000 distinct CDR3 sequences, over 8.5% of them singletons, with around 0.98% in the top ten. In addition, the sample was reused for a study of yellow fever vaccine responses in identical twins.

The sample was PBMCs. Receptor source: a woman under 30 in good health.

The rearrangement links TRBV6-1 to TRBJ2-7; no clear D. This CDR3 is built from 13 residues. V lost 7 bases to trimming and J lost 1 base, with 11 bases between them. CDR1 is MNHNS, CDR2 SASEGT, per germline. Written as DNA, the CDR3 is TGTGCCAGCATTGAGCCCCCGTCCTACGAGCAGTACTTC. Protein sequence: CASIEPPSYEQYF.

This clonotype was observed at least ten times. This chain connects TRBV2 to TRBJ1-1; D remains ambiguous. The CDR3 is 14 residues long. Germline V lookup: CDR1 SNHLY, CDR2 FYNNEI. V lost 4 bases, J lost 7 bases, and 16 bases lay in between. The CDR3 is CASSVAGSRSEAFF. CDR3 DNA sequence: TGTGCCAGCAGTGTTGCCGGGAGTCGGAGTGAAGCTTTCTTT. Supplemented by reference TRBV2 and TRBJ1-1, the full variable domain reads EPEVTQTPSHQVTQMGQEVILRCVPISNHLYFYWYRQILGQKVEFLVSFYNNEISEKSEIFDDQFSVERPDGSNFTLKIRSTKLEDSAMYFCASSVAGSRSEAFFGQGTRLTVV.

This chain uses TRBV20-1 with TRBJ2-1, with 8 bases matching TRBD2. The germline CDR1 and CDR2 sequences are DFQATT and SNEGSKA (reference sequence). The CDR3 covers 17 residues. With 0 bases clipped from V and 2 bases from J, the junction kept 9 bases outside the gene matches. This CDR3 is CSARDPHTSGPYNEQFF. CDR3 nucleotides: TGCAGTGCTAGAGACCCCCATACTAGCGGCCCCTACAATGAGCAGTTCTTC.

This clonotype appeared many times. The V and J genes are TRBV18 and TRBJ2-5; D uncertain. The CDR3 consists of 14 residues. In germline, CDR1 is KGHSH, CDR2 LQKENI. Trimming left V 1 base short and J 3 bases short, with 9 bases between. DNA for the CDR3: TGTGCCAGCTCACCACGTGAGAAAAAAGAGACCCAGTACTTC. As protein: CASSPREKKETQYF.

This clonotype turned up a few times. The rearrangement links TRBV19 to TRBJ2-2, with 11 bases lining up with TRBD1. J gave up 5 bases and V 6 bases, and 8 bases lay outside the gene matches. Germline CDR1 LNHDA, CDR2 SQIVND (reference sequence). The CDR3 totals 16 residues. In nucleotides, the CDR3 is TGTGCCAGTAGGCAGACCGGGACAGGGGGGACCGGGGAGCTGTTTTTT. Translating gives CASRQTGTGGTGELFF.

The gene calls are TRBV29-1 and TRBJ2-7; 8 bases align to TRBD1. The V segment lost 0 bases and the J segment 3 bases; nucleotides outside the gene matches: 1. Germline lookup yields CDR1 SQVTM and CDR2 ANQGSEA. The CDR3 is 13 amino acids. The CDR3 reads CSVEDDRGYEQYF. In DNA, the CDR3 is TGCAGCGTTGAAGACGACAGGGGCTACGAGCAGTACTTC.

This clonotype was picked up a small number of times. The chain has TRBV11-2 and TRBJ2-5; D may be TRBD1 (5 bases). The CDR3 has 15 amino acids. Trimming took off 5 bases at V and 4 bases at J, with 17 bases between the two ends. The germline CDR1 and CDR2 sequences are SGHAT and FQNNGV. For the CDR3, the DNA is TGTGCCAGCAGCCCACCCGACAGTCTCGGAGAGACCCAGTACTTC. It encodes CASSPPDSLGETQYF.

This clonotype was observed at least ten times. V usage is TRBV11-2 and J usage is TRBJ2-1; 9 bases agree with TRBD1. The junction had 11 bases not matched to a gene; V was cut back by 5 bases and J by 0 bases. Germline values: CDR1 SGHAT, CDR2 FQNNGV. The CDR3 has 18 residues. DNA of the CDR3: TGTGCCAGCAGCGTGGGACAGGGCCGTTGGGTCTCCTACAATGAGCAGTTCTTC. Protein: CASSVGQGRWVSYNEQFF.

This clonotype turned up a few times. The chain couples TRBV7-3 to TRBJ2-3; 7 bases are a match to TRBD2. The germline V gene has CDR1 SGHTA and CDR2 FQGTGA. The CDR3 totals 18 residues. V was clipped by 1 base and J by 3 bases; unmatched bases: 13. The CDR3 spells CASSLKGGTAVLTDTQYF. The CDR3 DNA reads as TGTGCCAGCAGCTTAAAGGGAGGGACTGCTGTACTTACAGATACGCAGTATTTT.

The V call is TRBV29-1, the J call TRBJ1-2; TRBD1 matches at 7 bases. The germline gives CDR1 SQVTM, CDR2 ANQGSEA. The CDR3 runs to 15 residues. With V trimmed by 7 bases and J by 2 bases, 13 bases remained unmatched. The DNA for the CDR3 is TGCAGCGCTATCGGTCGGGCAGGGGGAAACTATGGCTACACCTTC. Protein: CSAIGRAGGNYGYTF. Full variable domain (remainder filled in from reference TRBV29-1 and TRBJ1-2): SAVISQKPSRDICQRGTSLTIQCQVDSQVTMMFWYRQQPGQSLTLIATANQGSEATYESGFVIDKFPISRPNLTFSTLTVSNMSPEDSSIYLCSAIGRAGGNYGYTFGSGTRLTVV.

The chain carries TRBV27 and TRBJ2-1, with 8 bases matching TRBD2. V lost 7 bases and J lost 5; bases outside the gene matches: 4. This CDR3 spans 13 amino acids. From germline, CDR1 is MNHEY and CDR2 SMNVEV (reference sequence). DNA of the CDR3: TGTGCCAGCACGAGCGGGAGTCACAATGAGCAGTTCTTC. Amino acid sequence: CASTSGSHNEQFF.

This chain links TRBV15 with TRBJ1-2; TRBD1 matches at 10 bases. Per the germline V gene, CDR1 is LNHNV and CDR2 is YYDKDF (reference sequence). The CDR3 loop spans 16 amino acids. J lost 6 bases, V lost 3 bases, and 10 bases had no gene match. Here the CDR3 reads CATSSAMGTGVNGYTF. In nucleotides, the CDR3 is TGTGCCACCAGCAGCGCCATGGGGACAGGGGTAAATGGCTACACCTTC. The full variable domain, rest sourced from reference TRBV15 and TRBJ1-2, is DAMVIQNPRYQVTQFGKPVTLSCSQTLNHNVMYWYQQKSSQAPKLLFHYYDKDFNNEADTPDNFQSRRPNTSFCFLDIRSPGLGDTAMYLCATSSAMGTGVNGYTFGSGTRLTVV.

V gene TRBV7-6 combines with J gene TRBJ2-5; 7 nucleotides line up with TRBD2. The CDR3 has 15 amino acids. V lost 2 bases and J lost 2; bases outside the gene matches: 5. Germline V gives CDR1 SGHVS, CDR2 FNYEAQ. CDR3 nucleotide sequence: TGTGCCAGCAGCTTATCAGCGGGGCGACAAGAGACCCAGTACTTC. Translated: CASSLSAGRQETQYF.

V usage is TRBV6-2 or TRBV6-3 and J usage is TRBJ2-1; possible D gene TRBD2, 6 bases. CDR3 length equals 17 residues. Trimming shortened V by 8 bases and J by 0 bases, and 20 bases separated the two germline ends. Germline V gives CDR1 MNHEY, CDR2 SVGEGT. The CDR3 is CASEANLFGSSYNEQFF. For the CDR3, the DNA is TGTGCCAGCGAGGCCAATCTATTCGGGAGCTCCTACAATGAGCAGTTCTTC.

J is TRBJ2-5 and V is TRBV11-2, with TRBD2 matching 10 bases. Trimming removed 7 bases from V and 5 bases from J; junction bases left unmatched: 16. The CDR3 runs to 17 residues. Germline CDR1 reads SGHAT; CDR2 reads FQNNGV. The CDR3 sequence is CASNLGKSGRGSETQYF. The CDR3 coding sequence is TGTGCCAGCAACTTGGGGAAAAGCGGGAGGGGGTCGGAGACCCAGTACTTC.

This clonotype was seen ten or more times. The V and J genes are TRBV27 and TRBJ2-1, with a weak D call TRBD2 (5 bases). This CDR3 contains 15 residues. Germline CDR1 reads MNHEY; CDR2 reads SMNVEV (reference sequence). Trimming pared 5 bases from V and 2 bases from J, leaving 13 bases between. CDR3 residues: CASSPMAGPYNEQFF. CDR3 DNA sequence: TGTGCCAGCAGTCCCATGGCGGGCCCCTACAATGAGCAGTTCTTC.

The rearrangement links TRBV5-1 to TRBJ2-5, with D possibly TRBD2 on 5 matching bases. Deletions cut 0 bases from V and 3 bases from J, with 12 bases between. There are 15 residues in the CDR3. CDR1 is SGHRS, CDR2 YFSETQ, per germline. CDR3 DNA sequence: TGCGCCAGCAGCTTGGGATCTAGCAAGAAAGAGACCCAGTACTTC. It codes for CASSLGSSKKETQYF.

About this clonotype itself: A much larger clone is a single base away; this may be a read error. The chain couples TRBV6-2 or TRBV6-3 to TRBJ2-2; 7 bases fit TRBD2. The CDR3 has 14 residues. Germline trimming cut 8 bases from V and 3 bases from J; bases unmatched to any gene: 6. From germline, CDR1 is MNHEY and CDR2 SVGEGT. The CDR3 DNA follows: TGTGCCAGCGACGAAGGGAGGGACACCGGGGAGCTGTTTTTT. This translates into CASDEGRDTGELFF.

The table lists this clonotype with many counts. The CDR3 here is CSVGGQGVETQYF. Here the CDR3 DNA reads TGCAGCGTTGGGGGCCAGGGGGTGGAGACCCAGTACTTC. This rearrangement joins TRBV29-1 to TRBJ2-5; 7 bases map to TRBD1. The V and J ends lost 4 bases and 5 bases, in that order; junction bases with no gene match: 7. Germline CDR1 and CDR2: SQVTM and ANQGSEA. The CDR3 loop spans 13 amino acids.

This clonotype has just a few counts. The V call is TRBV6-1, the J call TRBJ1-1, with 9 bases that match TRBD1. Germline V gives CDR1 MNHNS, CDR2 SASEGT. This CDR3 has 14 residues. V lost 6 bases and J lost 4; bases outside the gene matches: 6. The CDR3 loop reads CASSSDRGGTEAFF. DNA of the CDR3: TGTGCCAGCAGCTCGGACAGGGGAGGCACTGAAGCTTTCTTT.

The chain uses TRBV29-1 and TRBJ2-1; D perhaps matches TRBD1 (6 bases). The CDR3 has 14 residues. Germline CDR1 reads SQVTM; CDR2 reads ANQGSEA. Trimming took 2 bases from V and 0 from J, leaving 8 bases between them. CDR3 in DNA: TGCAGCGTTGAAACAGGGAGCTCCTACAATGAGCAGTTCTTC. The encoded protein is CSVETGSSYNEQFF.

This clonotype showed up just a few times. This sequence joins TRBV10-3 and TRBJ2-1; D gene uncertain. The CDR3 contains 11 residues. V lost 9 bases and J 8 bases, leaving 11 bases between the germline ends. Germline V gene lookup returns CDR1 ENHRY and CDR2 SYGVKD. The CDR3 DNA sequence: TGTGCCATAAGGAAGGCGGATGAGCAGTTCTTC. Protein: CAIRKADEQFF.

The J gene is TRBJ2-7, the V gene TRBV6-2 or TRBV6-3; D is possibly TRBD2 (6 bases). Germline CDR1 is MNHEY and CDR2 is SVGEGT. Trimming left V 6 bases short and J 2 bases short, with 11 bases between. CDR3 length: 13 amino acids. The CDR3 here is CASRLALTYEQYF. The CDR3 DNA follows: TGTGCCAGCAGGCTAGCGCTTACCTACGAGCAGTACTTC.

The J gene is TRBJ2-2, the V gene TRBV6-5; tentatively, D is TRBD1 (6 bases). This CDR3 is 19 amino acids long. The V and J ends lost 0 bases and 5 bases respectively, with 22 bases between them. From germline, CDR1 is MNHEY and CDR2 SVGAGI. The CDR3 protein is CASSYSLTLGHTETGELFF. DNA of the CDR3: TGTGCCAGCAGTTACTCCCTGACCCTGGGACACACCGAGACCGGGGAGCTGTTTTTT.

This clonotype has just a few counts. The V and J genes are TRBV27 and TRBJ2-6; tentative D call: TRBD2 (5 bases). Trimming stripped 5 bases from V and 3 bases from J, with 23 bases between. This CDR3 is built from 19 residues. CDR1 is MNHEY, CDR2 SMNVEV, per germline (reference sequence). The CDR3 loop reads CASSPDKLAPFIGANVLTF. The DNA for the CDR3 is TGTGCCAGCAGTCCTGATAAGCTAGCTCCCTTCATTGGGGCCAACGTCCTGACTTTC.